This T cell receptor beta chain was profiled in a study of long-term antiretroviral therapy in people with HIV (dated by TCRdb to between 2021 and 2024). Regarding the complete study: The earliest samples were collected roughly a decade before the 2015 WHO recommendation for immediate ART, at a time when ART was usually postponed until CD4 counts fell. No cross-contamination during QIAcube processing was shown when test extractions of a monoclonal T-cell line were performed alongside about 33 polyclonal samples. A total of 150 to 200 cryopreserved PBMC samples were contributed to the cohort by 30 adults with confirmed HIV infection, with samples collected serially over a mean of roughly six years (range 1-12). About 35% of the 30 participants with HIV were female. A retrospective serial study tested whether changes in peripheral blood TRB repertoire composition and diversity were associated with ART initiation and durable HIV suppression. Study-wide findings and limitations: At every time point, the repertoire was dominated by expanded TRB clones first identified before ART initiation, although this dominance fluctuated and, in many PLHIV, declined after ART. The samples span the years 2004 to 2017, and the ART regimens used may be less effective than current regimens. Compared with controls, HIV repertoires had narrower CDR3 length ranges, and the network structure pointed to an antigen-experienced repertoire that shifted only slightly toward naive after ART. ART initiation was associated with a significant increase in TRB diversity, but diversity stayed significantly below transplant donor controls even after long-term ART. Inferences about post-ART repertoire changes are limited because no data were available on ART adherence, viral resistance or therapy changes. Because PBMC availability was limited, only the TCR beta chain was sequenced, with no alpha chain pairing. Because pre-ART samples had limited cell numbers, profiling was done on unsorted PBMC rather than on sorted CD4+ and CD8+ T cells.

Sequencing of the TRB variable region was done with the immunoSEQ hsTCRB v3.0 assay at survey level resolution. The targeted TRB sequencing depth was about 40,000-55,000 T-cell genomes per sample. TRB libraries were pooled and sequenced on an Illumina MiSeq using a v3 150-cycle kit. Turning to the authors' computational methods: Analysis of repertoires was carried out in R inside a reproducible Nextflow workflow spanning QC, data transformation and analysis. LymphoSeq2, an R package for AIRR-Seq data exploration, was used to implement custom analyses. A handful of samples yielding fewer than 5000 total TRB sequences were excluded, leaving about 190 analyzed HIV repertoires. Among the roughly 190 retained HIV repertoires, some 59 were collected before ART initiation and roughly 130 after ART initiation. Each repertoire was downsampled to 5000 TRB nucleotide sequences, and summary statistics were averaged across 100 downsampling iterations. Only TRB sequences with CDR3 regions of at least seven amino acids were retained for analysis. A Shannon entropy-derived clonality score and the Gini coefficient were used to measure diversity. In the repertoire networks, any two of the top 5000 CDR3 amino acid sequences were linked whenever the two sequences differed by an edit distance of one. Antigen specificity groups and MHC restriction were predicted for TRB CDR3 amino acid sequences with GLIPH2. To flag known CMV, EBV, HIV or tissue antigen associations, CDR3 amino acid sequences were matched against VDJdb and McPAS-TCR. Pre-ART, post-ART and control groups were compared with Wilcoxon signed-rank tests and Holm-Bonferroni correction. TCRdb stores this immuneACCESS table with in-frame sequences only. Part of the clones is absent; in the studies checked, under half of the shortfall reflects unresolved V genes, and no reason is known for the rest. The V and J calls and clone size were taken over from that table, and D and trimming were inferred from the DNA. The sample table holds 25,000 to 35,000 clones, of which just over 90% were seen once. Approximately 3.9% of the sample rests with the top ten.

Details on this clone: The antigen it recognizes is unknown. One base away there is no much larger clone; base qualities are not given.

V is cut back by 4 bases and J by 7 bases, with 13 bases in the junction unmatched. The germline V gene gives CDR1 as SGHTS and CDR2 as YDEGEE. Its CDR3 holds 15 amino acids, cysteine through phenylalanine. Only the CDR3 DNA stays, 45 bases, in frame from base 1. Participants were included only if at least one PBMC sample before ART initiation and at least two post-ART samples were available. Treatment was received in the United States of America by all participants with HIV. Before DNA extraction, cryopreserved samples containing about 0.9-10 million PBMC were thawed and washed. At the time of the earliest PBMC sample for each participant with HIV, ages ranged from about 23 to 60 years. PBMC samples from each participant spanned 1-4 timepoints before ART initiation and 2-8 timepoints after ART initiation, with a median of 7 samples. For every participant, serial HIV viral load, CD4+ T-cell count, ART history and demographic data were obtained. Using a Qiagen kit on a QIAcube, genomic DNA was extracted from unsorted PBMC, with samples processed in batches of 12.

This specimen was unsorted PBMCs, taken 3.1 years after starting antiretroviral therapy. The receptor chain draws on TRBV5-8 and TRBJ2-7; 8 junctional bases match TRBD1. The receptor comes from a young man with HIV. For the CDR3, the sequence is CASSEVGQAYEEQYF. Here is the DNA: TGTGCCAGCAGCGAAGTGGGACAGGCCTACGAGGAGCAGTACTTC.